A single sample is the source of the 5 T cell receptor beta chains below, sequenced in a study of blood T cell repertoires in COVID-19. The table came from immunoSEQ multiplex PCR; TCRdb's copy has only in-frame clones and leaves some out. The top ten clones hold about 11% of a sample with around 150,000 clones, over 75% of them seen once. Material: PBMCs or T cells enriched from blood (not recorded which). The receptors were gathered from a man aged 50-60 years who had recovered from COVID-19.

This sequence joins TRBV5-1 and TRBJ1-4; 10 bases align to TRBD1. This CDR3 is 16 amino acids long. Trimming removed 4 bases from V and 0 bases from J; junction bases left unmatched: 3. Germline V gives CDR1 SGHRS, CDR2 YFSETQ. The CDR3 DNA reads TGCGCCAGCAGCCGTGGGACAGGGGCAACTAATGAAAAACTGTTTTTT. Translation: CASSRGTGATNEKLFF.

V gene TRBV2 combines with J gene TRBJ2-1, with D perhaps matching TRBD2 (6 bases). From germline, CDR1 is SNHLY and CDR2 FYNNEI. Trimming stripped 3 bases from V and 10 bases from J, with 25 bases between. The CDR3 is 17 amino acids. The CDR3 is CASSDTPVRAREVEQFF. DNA for the CDR3: TGTGCCAGCAGTGATACGCCAGTAAGAGCGCGGGAAGTCGAGCAGTTCTTC. The full variable domain, completed using reference TRBV2 and TRBJ2-1, is EPEVTQTPSHQVTQMGQEVILRCVPISNHLYFYWYRQILGQKVEFLVSFYNNEISEKSEIFDDQFSVERPDGSNFTLKIRSTKLEDSAMYFCASSDTPVRAREVEQFFGPGTRLTVL.

This clone has only a few counts. This chain joins TRBV5-6 and TRBJ2-1; 7 nucleotides line up with TRBD1. V trimming: 1 base; J trimming: 2 bases; junction bases outside the gene matches: 6. CDR1 SGHDT and CDR2 YYEEEE come from the germline V gene. The CDR3 has 16 residues. The CDR3, as DNA: TGTGCCAGCAGCTTGTATCACAGGGGCGCCTACAATGAGCAGTTCTTC. Its translation: CASSLYHRGAYNEQFF.

The chain links TRBV10-3 to TRBJ2-2, with TRBD2 identical over 8 bases. Trimming removed 10 bases from V and 3 bases from J; junction bases left unmatched: 7. CDR1 is ENHRY and CDR2 is SYGVKD in the germline V gene. The CDR3 runs to 14 residues. CDR3: CATLRGGDTGELFF. The CDR3 nucleotides are TGTGCCACTCTTCGGGGGGGCGACACCGGGGAGCTGTTTTTT.

V gene TRBV2 combines with J gene TRBJ2-1, with 15 nucleotides matching TRBD2. Per germline, CDR1 SNHLY and CDR2 FYNNEI. V shed 6 bases, J shed 6 bases, and the junction held 9 bases outside the gene matches. The CDR3 runs 17 residues. CDR3 in DNA: TGTGCCAGCAGGGTAGGGACTAGCGGGGGGCAGAGCAATGAGCAGTTCTTC. This codes for CASRVGTSGGQSNEQFF.